This T cell receptor (beta chain) was profiled in a study of blood T cells in healthy people across ages. Findings and caveats of the study: Older individuals had lower TCR beta diversity per million T cells (the decline was roughly linear).

CDR3 length: 15 residues. V lost 0 bases to trimming and J lost 2 bases, with 10 bases between them. Germline-derived CDR1 and CDR2 are LGHDT and YNNKEL (reference sequence). Concerning this clonotype itself: Its antigen is not known.

All donors came from Russia, were Caucasian and healthy, and spanned ages about 6 to 90. Isolation recovered at least 6.5 million PBMCs from every sample. A second PCR, run for about 6 to 12 cycles, used a sample-barcoded 5' primer plus a J-beta primer mix. Researchers report that each sample yielded at least 2.5 million CDR3-containing paired-end reads. One entry per CDR3 protein results from TCRdb running MiXCR on the 5' RACE reads. Of roughly 1,500,000 distinct CDR3 sequences in the sample, roughly a third were seen once. Input material: blood. The V call is TRBV3-1, the J call TRBJ2-5, with D possibly TRBD2 on 5 matching bases. This TCR was recovered from a woman younger than 45 in good health. Here the CDR3 reads CASSQELRVQETQYF. The CDR3 DNA is TGTGCCAGCAGCCAAGAATTGAGGGTACAAGAGACCCAGTACTTC.